Listed below are T cell receptor beta chains from one sample, sequenced in a study of blood T cell repertoires in COVID-19. Assay: immunoSEQ multiplex PCR; the TCRdb copy retains only in-frame clones and omits some. The profile shows under 300,000 clones, around nine tenths of them singletons. The source material was peripheral blood. The receptors shown here come from an older woman with active or convalescent COVID-19. Both conserved end residues are part of each CDR3. A D gene is named only where the DNA matches it firmly. Clone size appears in some rows only: once, few, many, or a class for an expanded clone.

d_gene	v_gene	j_gene	abundance	CDR3aa	CDR3nt
TRBD1	TRBV27	TRBJ2-5	-	CASSLHNRGLGETQYF	TGTGCCAGCAGTTTACATAACAGGGGTTTAGGAGAGACCCAGTACTTC
-	TRBV12-5	TRBJ1-6	-	CASGVGGTSPLHF	TGTGCTAGTGGGGTGGGGGGAACCTCACCCCTCCACTTT
-	TRBV2	TRBJ1-5	-	CASTRESNQPQHF	TGTGCCAGCACGAGGGAGAGCAATCAGCCCCAGCATTTT
-	TRBV14	TRBJ1-6	-	CASSQVTGRNSPLHF	TGTGCCAGCAGCCAAGTTACTGGGAGAAATTCACCCCTCCACTTT
TRBD1	TRBV7-3	TRBJ2-2	few	CASSLDRAGELFF	TGTGCCAGCAGCCTTGACAGGGCCGGGGAGCTGTTTTTT
TRBD1	TRBV6-6	TRBJ2-7	-	CASSYPGQADFEQYF	TGTGCCAGCAGTTACCCGGGACAGGCGGACTTCGAGCAGTACTTC
-	TRBV7-6	TRBJ1-1	-	CASSFRGNTEAFF	TGTGCCAGCAGCTTCAGGGGGAACACTGAAGCTTTCTTT
-	TRBV20-1	TRBJ2-7	-	CSATMTIEQYF	TGCAGTGCTACCATGACAATCGAGCAGTACTTC
-	TRBV7-3	TRBJ2-2	-	CASSLTGVNTGELFF	TGTGCCAGCAGCTTAACAGGGGTGAACACCGGGGAGCTGTTTTTT
-	TRBV5-8	TRBJ1-3	-	CASSLVVGVSGNTIYF	TGTGCCAGCAGCTTGGTTGTCGGGGTCTCTGGAAACACCATATATTTT
-	TRBV3-1/TRBV3-2	TRBJ1-6	-	CASSPGVRNSPLHF	TGTGCCAGCAGCCCCGGAGTTCGAAATTCACCCCTCCACTTT
TRBD1	TRBV10-3	TRBJ1-2	-	CAISDQVSSGTGPSGGYTF	TGTGCCATCAGTGACCAGGTTTCTTCCGGGACAGGCCCTTCGGGTGGCTACACCTTC
-	TRBV7-8	TRBJ2-3	-	CASSLRPVDTQYF	TGTGCCAGCAGCTTACGTCCCGTTGATACGCAGTATTTT
-	TRBV6-5	TRBJ1-2	-	CASSTRSRARYGYTF	TGTGCCAGCAGTACCCGGTCGCGGGCGAGATATGGCTACACCTTC
-	TRBV29-1	TRBJ2-5	-	CSATPTLQGGVQETQYF	TGCAGCGCGACCCCTACCCTACAGGGGGGGGTCCAAGAGACCCAGTACTTC
-	TRBV7-9	TRBJ1-4	-	CASSSMAGTSAEKLFF	TGTGCCAGCAGCTCAATGGCCGGGACATCGGCGGAAAAACTGTTTTTT
TRBD1	TRBV9	TRBJ2-3	-	CASSVGDRKTDTQYF	TGTGCCAGCAGCGTAGGGGACAGGAAGACAGATACGCAGTATTTT
TRBD1	TRBV6-2/TRBV6-3	TRBJ1-3	-	CASSPRDRGYKNSGNTIYF	TGTGCCAGCAGCCCCCGGGACAGGGGTTATAAAAACTCTGGAAACACCATATATTTT
TRBD1	TRBV4-3	TRBJ2-1	-	CASSQDWTGTYNEQFF	TGCGCCAGCAGCCAAGATTGGACAGGTACATACAATGAGCAGTTCTTC
-	TRBV4-3	TRBJ2-7	-	CASSGSLVDRSYEQYF	TGCGCCAGCAGCGGTTCCTTGGTGGACAGAAGTTACGAGCAGTACTTC
TRBD1	TRBV4-3	TRBJ1-1	-	CASTMTGGNTEAFF	TGCGCCAGCACCATGACAGGGGGGAACACTGAAGCTTTCTTT
TRBD2	TRBV19	TRBJ2-1	once	CASSIATSGTITIEQFF	TGTGCCAGTAGTATAGCGACTAGCGGGACTATTACAATTGAGCAGTTCTTC
-	TRBV7-8	TRBJ2-7	-	CASSFQGYEQYF	TGTGCCAGCAGCTTTCAGGGCTACGAGCAGTACTTC
-	TRBV5-1	TRBJ1-2	-	CASSNGAGVWGYTF	TGCGCCAGCAGCAATGGCGCCGGAGTTTGGGGCTACACCTTC
TRBD1	TRBV29-1	TRBJ2-7	once	CSVSDRPSTYEQYF	TGCAGCGTTTCGGACAGGCCGAGTACGTACGAGCAGTACTTC
-	TRBV6-5	TRBJ1-1	-	CASTKGLGVTFF	TGTGCCTCCACTAAAGGTTTAGGGGTTACTTTCTTT
-	TRBV10-3	TRBJ2-1	-	CAISFKAEGSYNEQFF	TGTGCCATCAGCTTTAAAGCGGAGGGCTCCTACAATGAGCAGTTCTTC
-	TRBV2	TRBJ1-4	-	CASSERTVDEKLFF	TGTGCCAGCAGTGAAAGGACAGTTGATGAAAAACTGTTTTTT
-	TRBV7-8	TRBJ1-1	-	CASSFSFMNTEAFF	TGTGCCAGCAGCTTCTCCTTTATGAACACTGAAGCTTTCTTT
TRBD2	TRBV9	TRBJ2-7	-	CASSGQTGGLYEQYF	TGTGCCAGCAGCGGCCAGACGGGGGGGCTCTACGAGCAGTACTTC
-	TRBV19	TRBJ2-2	-	CASLGDSYTGELFF	TGTGCCAGCCTTGGCGACAGTTACACCGGGGAGCTGTTTTTT
-	TRBV18	TRBJ2-5	-	CASSPQRGGPQETQYF	TGTGCCAGCTCACCACAGAGGGGGGGGCCACAAGAGACCCAGTACTTC
-	TRBV18	TRBJ2-2	-	CASPPAGTNTGELFF	TGTGCCAGCCCCCCTGCGGGTACGAACACCGGGGAGCTGTTTTTT
-	TRBV12-1	TRBJ1-2	-	CASSSPGQKLFF	TGTGCCAGCAGCTCCCCGGGACAGAAATTATTCTTC
-	TRBV19	TRBJ2-7	-	CASSLDRTSGTYEQYF	TGTGCCAGTAGTTTGGACAGAACATCCGGGACCTACGAGCAGTACTTC
-	TRBV21-1	TRBJ2-7	-	CASSKYGRVETYEQYF	TGTGCCAGCAGCAAATATGGGAGGGTTGAAACCTACGAGCAGTACTTC
-	TRBV5-1	TRBJ2-7	-	CASSRDTSAYEQYF	TGCGCCAGCAGCCGGGACACCTCTGCCTACGAGCAGTACTTC
TRBD1	TRBV7-2	TRBJ1-2	-	CASSYAGQGYGYTF	TGTGCCAGCAGCTATGCGGGACAGGGCTATGGCTACACCTTC
-	TRBV14	TRBJ2-7	-	CASFYLTADYEQYF	TGTGCCAGCTTCTACCTGACAGCTGATTACGAGCAGTACTTC
-	TRBV19	TRBJ1-2	-	CASSRGGFGYTF	TGTGCCAGTAGTAGGGGAGGGTTTGGCTACACCTTC
TRBD1	TRBV19	TRBJ1-1	few	CASSTDRGSSVAEAFF	TGTGCCAGTAGTACGGACAGGGGATCGTCTGTCGCTGAAGCTTTCTTT
-	TRBV7-9	TRBJ1-6	-	CASSLGGGNSPLHF	TGTGCCAGCAGCTTGGGAGGAGGGAATTCACCCCTCCACTTT
TRBD1	TRBV19	TRBJ2-2	once	CASGKGQGFANTGELFF	TGTGCCAGTGGGAAGGGACAGGGGTTCGCGAACACCGGGGAGCTGTTTTTT
TRBD2	TRBV19	TRBJ2-2	-	CASSPLGAGGPAGRELFF	TGTGCCAGTAGTCCTCTCGGAGCGGGGGGCCCCGCGGGTCGGGAGCTGTTTTTT
TRBD2	TRBV7-6	TRBJ2-2	-	CASSRPGLASSGELFF	TGTGCCAGCAGCCGGCCGGGACTAGCCTCAAGCGGGGAGCTGTTTTTT